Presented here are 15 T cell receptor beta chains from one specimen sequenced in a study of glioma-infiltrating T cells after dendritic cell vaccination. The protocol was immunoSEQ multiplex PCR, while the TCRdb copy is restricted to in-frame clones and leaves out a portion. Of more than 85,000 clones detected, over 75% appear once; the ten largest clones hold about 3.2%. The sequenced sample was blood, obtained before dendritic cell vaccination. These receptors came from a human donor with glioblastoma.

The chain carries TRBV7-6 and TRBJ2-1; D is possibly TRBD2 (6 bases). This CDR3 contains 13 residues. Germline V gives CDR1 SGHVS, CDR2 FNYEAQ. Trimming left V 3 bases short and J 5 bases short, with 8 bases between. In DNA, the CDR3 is TGTGCCAGCAGCTTCGGGACTCACAATGAGCAGTTCTTC. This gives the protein CASSFGTHNEQFF.

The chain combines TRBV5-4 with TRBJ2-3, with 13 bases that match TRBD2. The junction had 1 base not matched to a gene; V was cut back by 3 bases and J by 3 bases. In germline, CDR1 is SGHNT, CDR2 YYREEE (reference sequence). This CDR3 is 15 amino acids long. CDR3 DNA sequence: TGTGCCAGCAGCTCACTAGCGGGGGGGACAGATACGCAGTATTTT. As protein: CASSSLAGGTDTQYF.

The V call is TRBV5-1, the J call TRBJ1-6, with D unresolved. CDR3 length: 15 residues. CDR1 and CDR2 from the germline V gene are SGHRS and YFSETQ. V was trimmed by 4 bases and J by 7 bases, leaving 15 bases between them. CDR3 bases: TGCGCCAGCAGCGATTCACAAGGAGGAAATTCACCCCTCCACTTT. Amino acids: CASSDSQGGNSPLHF.

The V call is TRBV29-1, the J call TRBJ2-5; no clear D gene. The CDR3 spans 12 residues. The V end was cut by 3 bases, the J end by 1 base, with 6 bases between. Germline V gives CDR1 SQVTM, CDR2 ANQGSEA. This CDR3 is CSVDGSQETQYF. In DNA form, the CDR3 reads TGCAGCGTTGATGGCAGCCAAGAGACCCAGTACTTC.

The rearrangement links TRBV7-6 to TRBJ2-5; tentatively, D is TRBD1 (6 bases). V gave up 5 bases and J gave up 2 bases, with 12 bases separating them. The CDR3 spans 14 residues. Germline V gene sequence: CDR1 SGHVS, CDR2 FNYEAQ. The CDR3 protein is CASSQVDRQETQYF. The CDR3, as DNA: TGTGCCAGCAGCCAAGTGGACAGACAAGAGACCCAGTACTTC.

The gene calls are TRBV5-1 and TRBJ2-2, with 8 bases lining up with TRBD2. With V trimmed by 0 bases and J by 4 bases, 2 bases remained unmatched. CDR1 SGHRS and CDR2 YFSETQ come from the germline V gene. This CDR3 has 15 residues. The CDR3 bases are TGCGCCAGCAGCTTGGGCGGGAGGTTCACCGGGGAGCTGTTTTTT. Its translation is CASSLGGRFTGELFF.

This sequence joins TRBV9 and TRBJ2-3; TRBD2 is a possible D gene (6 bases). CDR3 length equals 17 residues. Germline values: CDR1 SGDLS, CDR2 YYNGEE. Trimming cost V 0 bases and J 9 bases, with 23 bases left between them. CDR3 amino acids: CASSVGISAGKERTQYF. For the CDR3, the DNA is TGTGCCAGCAGCGTAGGTATTAGTGCGGGAAAGGAGAGGACGCAGTATTTT.

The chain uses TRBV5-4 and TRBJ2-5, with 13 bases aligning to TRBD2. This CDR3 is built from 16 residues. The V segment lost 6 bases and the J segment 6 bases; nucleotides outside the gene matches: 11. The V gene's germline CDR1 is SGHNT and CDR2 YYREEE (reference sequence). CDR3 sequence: CASTPPGLAGVKTQYF. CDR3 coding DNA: TGTGCCAGCACGCCACCTGGACTAGCGGGGGTTAAGACCCAGTACTTC.

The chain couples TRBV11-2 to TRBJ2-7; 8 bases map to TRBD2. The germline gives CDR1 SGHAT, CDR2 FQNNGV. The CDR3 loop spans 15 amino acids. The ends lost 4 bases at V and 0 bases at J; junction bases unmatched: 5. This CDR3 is CASSWFSGISYEQYF. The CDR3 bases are TGTGCCAGCAGCTGGTTTAGCGGGATCTCCTACGAGCAGTACTTC.

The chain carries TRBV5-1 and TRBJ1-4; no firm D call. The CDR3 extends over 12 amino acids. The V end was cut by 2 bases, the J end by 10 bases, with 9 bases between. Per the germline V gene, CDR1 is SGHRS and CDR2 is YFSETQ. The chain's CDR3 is CASSFSSGKLFF. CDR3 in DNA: TGCGCCAGCAGCTTTTCAAGCGGAAAACTGTTTTTT.

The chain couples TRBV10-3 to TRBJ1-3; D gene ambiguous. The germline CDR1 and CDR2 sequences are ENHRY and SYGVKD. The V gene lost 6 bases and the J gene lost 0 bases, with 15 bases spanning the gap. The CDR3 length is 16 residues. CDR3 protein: CAIRGTGMSSGNTIYF. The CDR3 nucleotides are TGTGCCATCAGGGGAACCGGGATGAGCTCTGGAAACACCATATATTTT.

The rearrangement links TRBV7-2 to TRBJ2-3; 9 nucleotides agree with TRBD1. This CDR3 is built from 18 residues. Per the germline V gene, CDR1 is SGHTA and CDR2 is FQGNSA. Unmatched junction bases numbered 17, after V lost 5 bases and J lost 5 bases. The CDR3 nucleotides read TGTGCCAGCAGCCCCTTAGGGGGGGGACAGGGCATTCAAGATACGCAGTATTTT. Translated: CASSPLGGGQGIQDTQYF. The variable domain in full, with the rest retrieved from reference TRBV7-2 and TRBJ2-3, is GAGVSQSPSNKVTEKGKDVELRCDPISGHTALYWYRQSLGQGLEFLIYFQGNSAPDKSGLPSDRFSAERTGGSVSTLTIQRTQQEDSAVYLCASSPLGGGQGIQDTQYFGPGTRLTVL.

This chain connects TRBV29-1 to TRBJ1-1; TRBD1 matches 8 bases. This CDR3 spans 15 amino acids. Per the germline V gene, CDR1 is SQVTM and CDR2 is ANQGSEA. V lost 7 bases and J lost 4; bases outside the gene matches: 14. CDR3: CSAAAPYRGGTEAFF. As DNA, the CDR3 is TGCAGCGCCGCTGCCCCTTACAGGGGGGGCACTGAAGCTTTCTTT.

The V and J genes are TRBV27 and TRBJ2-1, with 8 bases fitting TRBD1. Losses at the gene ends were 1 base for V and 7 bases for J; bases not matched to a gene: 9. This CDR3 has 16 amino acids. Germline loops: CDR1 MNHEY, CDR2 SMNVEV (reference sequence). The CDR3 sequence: CASSLLAQGAWNEQFF. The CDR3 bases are TGTGCCAGCAGTTTATTGGCCCAGGGGGCATGGAATGAGCAGTTCTTC.

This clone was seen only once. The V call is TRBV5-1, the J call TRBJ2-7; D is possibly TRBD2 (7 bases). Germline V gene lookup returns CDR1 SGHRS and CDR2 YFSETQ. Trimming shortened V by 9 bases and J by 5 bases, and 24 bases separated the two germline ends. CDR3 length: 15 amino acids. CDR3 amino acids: CATSPRGGQGDEQYF. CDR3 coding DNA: TGCGCCACCTCACCCAGGGGAGGGCAGGGCGACGAGCAGTACTTC.